These 21 T cell receptor beta chains came from one sample sequenced in a study of control samples from healthy donors and cancer patients. Libraries were prepared by immunoSEQ multiplex PCR; TCRdb keeps only in-frame clonotypes and omits some of them. The sample lists roughly 90,000 clones; approximately 93% were seen once. Sample: blood. These TCRs come from a woman in her 30s in good health.

The chain is built from TRBV5-8 and TRBJ1-3; the D gene is possibly TRBD1 (6 bases). V lost 4 bases and J lost 0, with 14 bases in between. Germline CDR1 reads SGHTS; CDR2 reads YDEGEE. This CDR3 comprises 16 residues. The CDR3 reads CASSRGARSSGNTIYF. CDR3 sequence (DNA): TGTGCCAGCAGCCGGGGGGCTCGGAGCTCTGGAAACACCATATATTTT.

This rearrangement joins TRBV28 to TRBJ2-6, with TRBD1 matching over 10 bases. Germline V CDR1 and CDR2: MDHEN, SYDVKM. V lost 6 bases and J lost 1; bases outside the gene matches: 6. This CDR3 has 17 residues. CDR3 sequence (DNA): TGTGCCAGCAGCCCGGGACAGGGGTTGTCTGGGGCCAACGTCCTGACTTTC. Translation: CASSPGQGLSGANVLTF.

The chain combines TRBV6-5 with TRBJ1-3; D ambiguous. This CDR3 spans 14 amino acids. The V and J ends lost 6 bases and 0 bases respectively, with 9 bases between them. Germline V lookup: CDR1 MNHEY, CDR2 SVGAGI. CDR3 DNA sequence: TGTGCCAGCAGCCGCACCAACTCTGGAAACACCATATATTTT. This gives the protein CASSRTNSGNTIYF.

V gene TRBV2 combines with J gene TRBJ2-2, with D possibly TRBD2 on 6 matching bases. Germline V CDR1 and CDR2: SNHLY, FYNNEI. The CDR3 runs 15 residues. V was pared by 0 bases and J by 4 bases, with 9 bases between. The DNA of the CDR3 is TGTGCCAGCAGTGAAGCGGGGGGTAGCACCGGGGAGCTGTTTTTT. This gives the protein CASSEAGGSTGELFF.

The J gene is TRBJ1-5, the V gene TRBV27; 8 bases line up with TRBD1. Per the germline V gene, CDR1 is MNHEY and CDR2 is SMNVEV (reference sequence). With V trimmed by 5 bases and J by 2 bases, 5 bases remained unmatched. This CDR3 has 15 amino acids. CDR3 region: CASSPRGPGNQPQHF. The CDR3 region has the DNA TGTGCCAGCAGTCCCAGGGGGCCTGGCAATCAGCCCCAGCATTTT.

The chain combines TRBV6-2 or TRBV6-3 with TRBJ1-3, with D maybe TRBD1 (5 bases). V was pared by 6 bases and J by 1 base, with 10 bases between. The CDR3 has 14 residues. Germline assignment: CDR1 MNHEY and CDR2 SVGEGT. The CDR3 here is CASSAQVSGNTIYF. The CDR3 nucleotides read TGTGCCAGCAGCGCACAGGTATCTGGAAACACCATATATTTT.

The table lists this clone with a few counts. V and J are TRBV4-1 and TRBJ1-4, with D unresolved. Germline V lookup: CDR1 MGHRA, CDR2 YSYEKL. The CDR3 sequence is 16 residues long. V was pared by 5 bases and J by 4 bases, with 17 bases between. In DNA form, the CDR3 reads TGCGCCAGCAGCGCGCCCAAGTTGGGCGGTAATGAAAAACTGTTTTTT. Encoded protein: CASSAPKLGGNEKLFF.

The chain recombines TRBV2 with TRBJ2-5; possible D gene TRBD1, 5 bases. CDR3 size: 13 residues. Germline values: CDR1 SNHLY, CDR2 FYNNEI. With 4 bases removed from V and 1 base from J, the gap between germline ends came to 7 bases. The chain's CDR3 is CASSGQPQETQYF. CDR3 DNA sequence: TGTGCCAGCAGTGGACAGCCCCAAGAGACCCAGTACTTC.

This rearrangement joins TRBV6-5 to TRBJ1-2; 7 positions match TRBD1. V lost 2 bases, J lost 5 bases, and 8 bases stayed unmatched. From germline, CDR1 is MNHEY and CDR2 SVGAGI. CDR3 length: 15 residues. CDR3 nucleotide sequence: TGTGCCAGCAGTTACATAGATAGGACAGGATATGGCTACACCTTC. Translating gives CASSYIDRTGYGYTF.

The gene calls are TRBV28 and TRBJ1-1; possible D gene TRBD1, 5 bases. This CDR3 comprises 13 residues. Trimming left V 5 bases short and J 7 bases short, with 14 bases between. The V gene's germline CDR1 is MDHEN and CDR2 SYDVKM. CDR3 region: CASSPPATVEAFF. The CDR3 DNA is TGTGCCAGCAGTCCCCCCGCGACAGTTGAAGCTTTCTTT.

Of note for this clone: The junction does not match germline at one end; this may be a read error. The rearrangement links TRBV10-1 to TRBJ2-3; D perhaps matches TRBD2 (5 bases). This CDR3 region has 14 residues. The germline V gene has CDR1 WNHNN and CDR2 SYGVQD (reference sequence). The CDR3 nucleotides read TGCGCCATCTCTTGCCGGGGAAACACAGATATGCAGTATTTT. This translates into CAISCRGNTDMQYF.

This clone was recorded only once. The V and J genes are TRBV19 and TRBJ1-1; TRBD1 might be the D (6 bases). The V end lost 7 bases, the J end lost 1 base, and 10 bases lay between the germline ends. The V gene's germline CDR1 is LNHDA and CDR2 SQIVND (reference sequence). CDR3 size: 13 residues. The CDR3 DNA follows: TGTGCCAGTACAGGGGCGCAGAACACTGAAGCTTTCTTT. Its protein product is CASTGAQNTEAFF. Full variable domain (outside the CDR3, taken from reference TRBV19 and TRBJ1-1): DGGITQSPKYLFRKEGQNVTLSCEQNLNHDAMYWYRQDPGQGLRLIYYSQIVNDFQKGDIAEGYSVSREKKESFPLTVTSAQKNPTAFYLCASTGAQNTEAFFGQGTRLTVV.

V gene TRBV5-1 combines with J gene TRBJ1-3; D is uncertain. With 1 base removed from V and 4 bases from J, the gap between germline ends came to 12 bases. Germline V CDR1 and CDR2: SGHRS, YFSETQ. The CDR3 totals 15 residues. CDR3 loop: CASSLSAGSGNTIYF. Written as DNA, the CDR3 is TGCGCCAGCAGCTTGAGTGCGGGGTCCGGAAACACCATATATTTT.

A single count supports this clone. V usage is TRBV3-1 (or the pseudogene TRBV3-2) and J usage is TRBJ2-4; 13 nucleotides align to TRBD2. This CDR3 region has 19 residues. Germline V gene data show CDR1 as LGHDT and CDR2 as YNNKEL (reference sequence). V lost 1 base, J lost 4 bases, and 10 bases stayed unmatched. This CDR3 is CASSQAPGLAGDLKNIQYF. The CDR3 DNA is TGTGCCAGCAGCCAAGCCCCCGGACTAGCGGGGGACCTAAAAAACATTCAGTACTTC.

The genes are TRBV7-9 and TRBJ2-1, with a possible D match to TRBD2 (6 bases). Germline CDR1 and CDR2: SEHNR and FQNEAQ (reference sequence). This CDR3 spans 13 amino acids. V was pared by 5 bases and J by 10 bases, with 15 bases between. CDR3 loop: CASSPSGGREQFF. Here the CDR3 DNA reads TGTGCCAGCAGCCCGTCCGGTGGGAGGGAGCAGTTCTTC.

The chain is built from TRBV14 and TRBJ2-1, with 7 bases matching TRBD2. V shed 3 bases and J 6 bases; nucleotides not matched to a gene: 11. This CDR3 is 16 amino acids long. The germline V gene encodes CDR1 SGHDN and CDR2 FVKESK. This CDR3 is CASSQFTGLPFNEQFF. In DNA form, the CDR3 reads TGTGCCAGCAGCCAGTTCACGGGACTACCCTTCAATGAGCAGTTCTTC.

This chain joins TRBV24-1 and TRBJ1-1; D may be TRBD1 (5 bases). From germline, CDR1 is KGHDR and CDR2 SFDVKD. This CDR3 comprises 13 residues. V was trimmed by 7 bases and J by 4 bases, leaving 12 bases between them. CDR3 region: CATSPWGGTEAFF. The CDR3 nucleotides are TGTGCCACCAGCCCCTGGGGCGGCACTGAAGCTTTCTTT.

J is TRBJ2-7 and V is TRBV7-9; no reliable D call. This CDR3 spans 14 amino acids. V was pared by 2 bases and J by 2 bases, with 10 bases between. Per the germline V gene, CDR1 is SEHNR and CDR2 is FQNEAQ (reference sequence). The DNA for the CDR3 is TGTGCCAGCAGCTTAAGGCACAGACCCTACGAGCAGTACTTC. It translates to CASSLRHRPYEQYF.

The V and J genes are TRBV11-2 and TRBJ2-3, with 13 bases lining up with TRBD2. J was trimmed by 4 bases and V by 3 bases; bases with no gene match: 1. The CDR3 totals 15 residues. Germline lookup yields CDR1 SGHAT and CDR2 FQNNGV. The CDR3 DNA follows: TGTGCCAGCAGCTTCACTAGCGGGAGGGCAGATACGCAGTATTTT. This translates into CASSFTSGRADTQYF. The full variable domain, with the rest looked up from reference TRBV11-2 and TRBJ2-3, is EAGVAQSPRYKIIEKRQSVAFWCNPISGHATLYWYQQILGQGPKLLIQFQNNGVVDDSQLPKDRFSAERLKGVDSTLKIQPAKLEDSAVYLCASSFTSGRADTQYFGPGTRLTVL.

V usage is TRBV7-9 and J usage is TRBJ1-4; TRBD1 agrees at 8 bases. The CDR3 extends over 15 amino acids. The V gene end was trimmed by 1 base and the J gene end by 3 bases; junction bases not matched to a gene: 1. Germline assignment: CDR1 SEHNR and CDR2 FQNEAQ (reference sequence). This chain's CDR3 is CASSLVQGANEKLFF. Written as DNA, the CDR3 is TGTGCCAGCAGCTTAGTACAGGGGGCTAATGAAAAACTGTTTTTT.

The V gene is TRBV24-1, the J gene TRBJ1-2; 9 bases align to TRBD1. Per germline, CDR1 KGHDR and CDR2 SFDVKD. The V gene end was trimmed by 3 bases and the J gene end by 1 base; junction bases not matched to a gene: 2. The CDR3 consists of 15 residues. CDR3 loop: CATSDKDRGNYGYTF. CDR3 bases: TGTGCCACCAGTGATAAGGACAGGGGTAACTATGGCTACACCTTC.